The clone carrying this T cell receptor (beta chain) was found a few times. What it binds is not known. The library gave individual cDNA molecules unique molecular identifiers. MiXCR, run by TCRdb on the 5' RACE reads, gives a single entry per CDR3 protein. This repertoire shows 95,000 to 120,000 distinct CDR3 sequences, approximately 19% found once; its top ten account for about 3%. This sample is part of a study of human T cells and chemical hapten exposure. Study conclusions and caveats: Unchanged with DPC sensitization were TCRs above 1 in 1000 frequency.

The CDR3 loop spans 14 amino acids. With V trimmed by 10 bases and J by 6 bases, 13 bases remained unmatched. Germline V gene lookup returns CDR1 LNHDA and CDR2 SQIVND (reference sequence). It was unfractionated whole blood from which total RNA was extracted. This clonotype originated in a human donor in good health. This rearrangement joins TRBV19 to TRBJ1-2, with 8 bases identical to TRBD1. The CDR3 DNA is TGTGCCACCCAGGGGGCCCTGGGCCCTAATGGCTACACCTTC. Amino acids: CATQGALGPNGYTF.